This is a list of T cell receptor beta chains from one sample in a study of response to subunit inactivated influenza vaccine. TCRdb re-called the RT-PCR reads through MiXCR, storing one row per CDR3 protein. Here the sample spans around 750,000 distinct CDR3 sequences, less than 25% being singletons. The sequencing here drew on PBMCs from blood, taken roughly 5 days after vaccination. All receptors come from a man in his fifties who received an inactivated influenza vaccine. Each CDR3 is given with its conserved first and last residue. The D gene is left open where the match is weak. Part of the rows lack a size; the others show once, few, many or a class for expanded clones.

d_call cdr3_length j_call v_call clone_size cdr3_nt cdr3_aa
TRBD1 13 TRBJ2-7 TRBV20-1 few TGCAGTGCTAGAGGGACAGGAGGTTACGAGCAGTACTTC CSARGTGGYEQYF
NA 12 TRBJ1-4 TRBV10-2 few TGCGCCAGCAGTCAGACAGTCGAAAAACTGTTTTTT CASSQTVEKLFF
NA 15 TRBJ2-1 TRBV12-3/TRBV12-4 once TGTGCCACGCAGGCAGGGAGCACAACCTACACTGAGCAGTTCTTC CATQAGSTTYTEQFF
TRBD1 15 TRBJ2-1 TRBV11-3 NA TGTGCCATCAGCTCAACTAGAGGGGGCCGCAATGAGCAGTTCTTC CAISSTRGGRNEQFF
NA 15 TRBJ1-4 TRBV15 few TGTGCCACCAGCAGAGATCTAGGTGCGGTTGAAAAACTGTTTTTT CATSRDLGAVEKLFF
TRBD1 16 TRBJ2-7 TRBV5-1 few TGCGCCAGCAGCCAAAGACAGGGCACAACCCCCTACGAGCAGTACTTC CASSQRQGTTPYEQYF
NA 16 TRBJ2-5 TRBV9 once TGTGCCAGCAGCGTAGATACGGGCCGAAAGCAAGAGACCCAGTACTTC CASSVDTGRKQETQYF
NA 13 TRBJ2-7 TRBV20-1 few TGCAGTGCTAGGGGTTGGTCCACCTACGAGCAGTACTTC CSARGWSTYEQYF
TRBD1 18 TRBJ2-3 TRBV5-1 NA TGCGCCAGCAGCTTGGCCAGGGGGGCAGGGGGCTGGACAGATACGCAGTATTTT CASSLARGAGGWTDTQYF
NA 13 TRBJ2-7 TRBV27 NA TGTGCCAGGATGGGACCTCCCGACGACGAGCAGTACTTC CARMGPPDDEQYF
NA 12 TRBJ1-5 TRBV6-5 few TGTGCCAGCTGGAACGGGGTCCAGCCCCAGCATTTT CASWNGVQPQHF
NA 16 TRBJ2-1 TRBV10-3 once TGTGCCATCAGCCCCCGAGCGGGCAGCTCCTACAATGAGCAGTTCTTC CAISPRAGSSYNEQFF
NA 14 TRBJ1-1 TRBV7-2 few TGTGCCAGCAGCCCAAGGCAGGGACACACTGAAGCTTTCTTT CASSPRQGHTEAFF
NA 14 TRBJ1-4 TRBV7-2 NA TGTGCCAGCAGCCGGGACGTTGCTGGCGAAAAACTGTTTTTT CASSRDVAGEKLFF
NA 15 TRBJ2-2 TRBV6-5 many TGTGCCAGCAGTTACGGGGACTCGTGGTCCGGGGAGCTGTTTTTT CASSYGDSWSGELFF
NA 15 TRBJ2-5 TRBV20-1 NA TGCAGTGCTAGTTCGGCAGCTAAGTACCAAGAGACCCAGTACTTC CSASSAAKYQETQYF
TRBD2 15 TRBJ2-2 TRBV5-1 NA TGCGCCAGCAGCGGGACTAGCGGGAACAGCGGGGAGCTGTTTTTT CASSGTSGNSGELFF
NA 12 TRBJ1-2 TRBV6-6 NA TGTGCCAGCAGTTACTCACGGGATGGCTACACCTTC CASSYSRDGYTF
NA 19 TRBJ2-3 TRBV4-1 few TGCGCCAGCAGCCAAGAAGCCGTCGGACCTCGGGGTGGCACAGATACGCAGTATTTT CASSQEAVGPRGGTDTQYF
NA 17 TRBJ1-4 TRBV12-3/TRBV12-4 NA TGTGCCAGCAGTTTTTTCCTAGGGCTTTGGGCTAATGAAAAACTGTTTTTT CASSFFLGLWANEKLFF
NA 12 TRBJ2-1 TRBV15 few TGTGCCACCAGCCACCCTGGGGGTGAGCAGTTCTTC CATSHPGGEQFF
NA 16 TRBJ2-1 TRBV11-2 few TGTGCCAGCAGGTCAATTCCGGGACACCTATACAATGAGCAGTTCTTC CASRSIPGHLYNEQFF